This TCR beta chain was sequenced for a study of cytomegalovirus exposure and HLA in healthy donors. Overall study: Genotyping showed 81% of some 400 donors falling in the Caucasian-associated ancestry cluster. Study-level findings and limits: The study assumed roughly uniform donor sequencing depth for presence/absence analyses.

The CDR3 loop spans 14 amino acids. Germline CDR1 reads SGHRS; CDR2 reads YFSETQ. V lost 2 bases to trimming and J lost 0 bases, with 8 bases between them. With 60 Vbeta and 13 Jbeta primers, the PCR was carried out. Generated by immunoSEQ multiplex PCR, the TCRdb table keeps only in-frame clones and is missing some. The data show roughly 170,000 clones, with around 80% seen just once and 4.8% held by the top ten. Worth noting for this clone: The target antigen is unknown.

The sequencing input was PBMCs. V and J are TRBV5-1 and TRBJ1-1, with D maybe TRBD1 (6 bases). The receptor was isolated from a man aged 18 to 35 in good health and CMV-seronegative. The CDR3 protein is CASSLRTVNTEAFF. Here the CDR3 DNA reads TGCGCCAGCAGCTTAAGGACAGTGAACACTGAAGCTTTCTTT.